This record covers a single T cell receptor (beta chain). Each CDR3 protein is one row after TCRdb ran MiXCR on the RT-PCR reads. The sample consists of approximately 720,000 distinct CDR3 sequences, 11% to 15% of them appearing once. CDR3 length equals 15 residues. In germline, CDR1 is SGHRS, CDR2 YFSETQ. Germline trimming cut 1 base from V and 7 bases from J; bases unmatched to any gene: 6. The sequence was collected from a female donor in good health, serving as a healthy control. Input material: memory CD4+ T cells from blood. V and J are TRBV5-1 and TRBJ1-3; 9 nucleotides agree with TRBD1. Here the CDR3 DNA reads TGCGCCAGCAGCTTGAGGACAGGGGCAGGCAACACCATATATTTT. Protein product: CASSLRTGAGNTIYF.